A selection of T cell receptor beta chains follows, all from one sample in a study of cytomegalovirus exposure and HLA in healthy donors. Produced via immunoSEQ multiplex PCR; TCRdb's table is partial and in-frame only. This table has approximately 100,000 clones, approximately 79% appearing once. Input material: PBMCs. The receptors stem from a woman between 40 and 55 years old in good health and CMV-seronegative. The CDR3 runs from the conserved cysteine through the conserved F or W. A D gene is named only where the DNA matches it firmly. Expanded clones are given a class, and other clones once, few, many or no size at all.

J gene | CDR3 length | clone size | D gene | V gene | CDR3 DNA | CDR3 protein
TRBJ1-2 | 15 | . | TRBD1 | TRBV4-2 | TGTGCCAGCAGCCACCGGGACAGGGAATTCTATGGCTACACCTTC | CASSHRDREFYGYTF
TRBJ2-1 | 14 | few | TRBD2 | TRBV4-1 | TGCGCCAGCAGGCCAGCGGGAACCTACAATGAGCAGTTCTTC | CASRPAGTYNEQFF
TRBJ1-6 | 15 | . | TRBD1 | TRBV7-2 | TGTGCCAGCAGCGTGGGACAGGTTAATAATTCACCCCTCCACTTT | CASSVGQVNNSPLHF
TRBJ2-2 | 12 | . | . | TRBV14 | TGTGCCAGTGAGTCGGGGGCCGGGGAGCTGTTTTTT | CASESGAGELFF
TRBJ2-1 | 14 | . | . | TRBV5-6 | TGTGCCAGCAGCAATACTCTAATCTACAATGAGCAGTTCTTC | CASSNTLIYNEQFF
TRBJ1-1 | 13 | . | TRBD1 | TRBV2 | TGTGCCAACAAACAGGGGCCAGACACTGAAGCTTTCTTT | CANKQGPDTEAFF
TRBJ1-1 | 17 | . | . | TRBV2 | TGTGCCAGCATGTGGGCCGACGATTACCAGGGGATCCCTGAAGCTTTCTTT | CASMWADDYQGIPEAFF
TRBJ1-2 | 17 | once | . | TRBV7-9 | TGTGCCAGCAGCTTAACCACGCCCGACAGGTACGGGGTTGGCTACACCTTC | CASSLTTPDRYGVGYTF
TRBJ2-2 | 15 | . | . | TRBV7-3 | TGTGCCAGCAGCCAAAATGCGGCGAACACCGGGGAGCTGTTTTTT | CASSQNAANTGELFF
TRBJ1-1 | 13 | . | . | TRBV18 | TGTGCCAGCTCATTCTCTACTAACACTGAAGCTTTCTTT | CASSFSTNTEAFF
TRBJ1-5 | 15 | few | TRBD1 | TRBV6-6 | TGTGCCAGCGCCCGGGACAGATATAGCAATCAGCCCCAGCATTTT | CASARDRYSNQPQHF
TRBJ2-7 | 14 | once | . | TRBV4-2 | TGTGCCAGCAGCCAGGAGGTTAGCTCCTACGAGCAGTACTTC | CASSQEVSSYEQYF
TRBJ1-5 | 12 | . | . | TRBV6-1 | TGTGCCAGCAGTGAACCAATTCAGCCCCAGCATTTT | CASSEPIQPQHF
TRBJ2-3 | 11 | . | . | TRBV11-3 | TGTGCCAGCAGCCTCACAGATACGCAGTATTTT | CASSLTDTQYF
TRBJ2-7 | 15 | . | TRBD2 | TRBV4-3 | TGCGCCAGCAGCCAAGAGACTAGCGGGGGGTACGAGCAGTACTTC | CASSQETSGGYEQYF
TRBJ2-1 | 20 | . | TRBD2 | TRBV4-3 | TGCGCCAGCAGCCAAGAGAAACCCTCAGCGGGGGCGCAATCCTACAATGAGCAGTTCTTC | CASSQEKPSAGAQSYNEQFF
TRBJ2-3 | 14 | once | TRBD2 | TRBV29-1 | TGCAGCGTTGAAACTAGCGGGGGGCCGGATACGCAGTATTTT | CSVETSGGPDTQYF
TRBJ2-1 | 13 | . | TRBD1 | TRBV5-4 | TGTGCCAGCGCTAACAGGGGGTTGAGTGAGCAGTTCTTC | CASANRGLSEQFF
TRBJ1-1 | 13 | few | . | TRBV6-4 | TGTGCCAGCAGTGCGGTAGCGAACACTGAAGCTTTCTTT | CASSAVANTEAFF
TRBJ1-3 | 12 | many | . | TRBV7-2 | TGTGCCAGCAGCTCCCTCTCTTACACCATATATTTT | CASSSLSYTIYF
TRBJ2-5 | 18 | . | . | TRBV4-1 | TGCGCCAGCAGCCAAGAGTCTGGCGGGGGCCATGCGGCGGAGACCCAGTACTTC | CASSQESGGGHAAETQYF
TRBJ1-2 | 14 | . | . | TRBV30 | TGTGCCTGGAGTCCGGGAGTCCTCTCCTATGGCTACCCCTTC | CAWSPGVLSYGYPF
TRBJ1-6 | 13 | . | . | TRBV30 | TGTGCCTGGAAGGGCCAGGGTAATTCACCCCTCCACTTT | CAWKGQGNSPLHF
TRBJ1-5 | 16 | . | TRBD1 | TRBV19 | TGTGCCAGTAAAAAAAGGGGCAGGGGGGATGATCAGCCCCAGCATTTT | CASKKRGRGDDQPQHF
TRBJ2-7 | 14 | few | TRBD1 | TRBV19 | TGTGCCAGTAGTCCCGACAGGGTGGGCTACGAGCAGTACTTC | CASSPDRVGYEQYF
TRBJ1-1 | 14 | . | . | TRBV18 | TGTGCCAGCTCACCAGGGCGGGCAAACACTGAAGCTTTCTTT | CASSPGRANTEAFF
TRBJ2-2 | 16 | few | . | TRBV4-3 | TGCGCCAGCAGCCGTGCGGGGCAGGGAGGAACCGGGGAGCTGTTTTTT | CASSRAGQGGTGELFF
TRBJ1-2 | 15 | . | . | TRBV4-2 | TGTGCCAGCAGCCCAGAGAGGATGACTAACTATGGCTACACCTTC | CASSPERMTNYGYTF
TRBJ1-1 | 14 | . | TRBD1 | TRBV18 | TGTGCCAGCTCACGGGGACAGATAAACACTGAAGCTTTCTTT | CASSRGQINTEAFF
TRBJ2-5 | 13 | . | . | TRBV7-2 | TGTGCCAGCAGACGGGATTCCGGAGAGACCCAGTACTTC | CASRRDSGETQYF
TRBJ1-5 | 15 | . | . | TRBV7-2 | TGTGCCAGCAGCCCCCTAGGGGTCGTGGGACAGCCCCAGCATTTT | CASSPLGVVGQPQHF
TRBJ1-1 | 16 | . | . | TRBV7-8 | TGTGCCAGCAGCTTAATGACAGCTAGTTTGAACACTGAAGCTTTCTTT | CASSLMTASLNTEAFF
TRBJ1-3 | 12 | . | . | TRBV4-1 | TGCGCCAGCAGCCAAGAATCAGGTCCCATATATTTT | CASSQESGPIYF
TRBJ1-5 | 17 | . | TRBD1 | TRBV4-1 | TGCGCCAGCAGCCAAGAATCGACAGGGGGTTACAATCAGCCCCAGCATTTT | CASSQESTGGYNQPQHF
TRBJ1-4 | 13 | . | . | TRBV15 | TGTGCCGCTGGGCGGGGGTATAATGAAAAACTGTTTTTT | CAAGRGYNEKLFF
TRBJ1-6 | 16 | once | . | TRBV11-2 | TGTGCCAGCAGCACCAATACGGGAGTCTATAATTCACCCCTCCACTTT | CASSTNTGVYNSPLHF
TRBJ1-2 | 14 | . | TRBD1 | TRBV9 | TGTGCCAGCAGCGTAGGGACAGGGGAGTATGGCTACACCTTC | CASSVGTGEYGYTF
TRBJ2-7 | 14 | . | TRBD1 | TRBV6-5 | TGTGCCAGCAGTCGGGACAGGGCAGTCTACGAGCAGTACTTC | CASSRDRAVYEQYF
TRBJ1-2 | 14 | . | . | TRBV19 | TGTGCCAGTAGTCAGGGGATTACTAACTATGGCTACACCTTC | CASSQGITNYGYTF
TRBJ2-5 | 16 | . | TRBD2 | TRBV5-1 | TGCGCCAGCAGCTTGAGGTCAGCGGGGGGACAAGAGACCCAGTACTTC | CASSLRSAGGQETQYF
TRBJ1-4 | 16 | once | TRBD1 | TRBV7-8 | TGTGCCAGCAGATCAACAGGGGGTTTAACTAATGAAAAACTGTTTTTT | CASRSTGGLTNEKLFF
TRBJ2-6 | 17 | . | . | TRBV7-9 | TGTGCCAGCAGCTTAGCGACGGGGGGCACTGGGGCCAACGTCCTGACTTTC | CASSLATGGTGANVLTF